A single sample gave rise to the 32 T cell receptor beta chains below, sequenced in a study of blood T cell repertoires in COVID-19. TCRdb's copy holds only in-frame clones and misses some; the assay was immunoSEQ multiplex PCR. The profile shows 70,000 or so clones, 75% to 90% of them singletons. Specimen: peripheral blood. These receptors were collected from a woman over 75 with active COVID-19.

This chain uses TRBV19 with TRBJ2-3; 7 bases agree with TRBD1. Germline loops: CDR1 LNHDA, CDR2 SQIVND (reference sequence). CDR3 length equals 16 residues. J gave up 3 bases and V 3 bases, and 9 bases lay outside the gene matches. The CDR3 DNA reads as TGTGCCAGTAGTATTTCCCCGGGACAGTGGACAGATACGCAGTATTTT. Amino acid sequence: CASSISPGQWTDTQYF.

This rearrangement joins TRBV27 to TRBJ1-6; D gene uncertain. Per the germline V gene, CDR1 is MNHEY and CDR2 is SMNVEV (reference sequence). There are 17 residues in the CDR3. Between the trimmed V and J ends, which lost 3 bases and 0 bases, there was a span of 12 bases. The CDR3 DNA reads TGTGCCAGCAGTTTGAGGAGGAGGAGCTCCTATAATTCACCCCTCCACTTT. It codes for CASSLRRRSSYNSPLHF.

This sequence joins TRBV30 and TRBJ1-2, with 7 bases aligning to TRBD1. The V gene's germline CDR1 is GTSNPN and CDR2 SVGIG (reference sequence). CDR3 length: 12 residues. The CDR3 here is CGVKGGRDGYTF. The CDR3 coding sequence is TGTGGCGTTAAAGGGGGCAGGGATGGCTACACCTTC.

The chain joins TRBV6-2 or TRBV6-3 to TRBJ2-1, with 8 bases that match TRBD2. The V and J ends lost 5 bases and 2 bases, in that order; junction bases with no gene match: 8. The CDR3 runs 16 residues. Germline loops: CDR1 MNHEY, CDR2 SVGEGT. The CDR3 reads CASSNLAGTPYNEQFF. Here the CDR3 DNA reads TGTGCCAGCAGTAACTTAGCGGGAACCCCCTACAATGAGCAGTTCTTC.

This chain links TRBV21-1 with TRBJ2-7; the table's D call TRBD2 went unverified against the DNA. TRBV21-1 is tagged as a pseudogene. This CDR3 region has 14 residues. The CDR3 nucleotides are TGTGCCAGCAGCCAAGGGGGGGTCGGCTACGAGCAGTACTTC. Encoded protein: CASSQGGVGYEQYF.

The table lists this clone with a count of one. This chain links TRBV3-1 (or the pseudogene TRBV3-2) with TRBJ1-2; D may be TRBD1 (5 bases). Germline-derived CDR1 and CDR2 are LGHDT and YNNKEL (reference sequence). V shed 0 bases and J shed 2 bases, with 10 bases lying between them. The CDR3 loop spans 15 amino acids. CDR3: CASSQEVQENYGYTF. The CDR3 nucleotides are TGTGCCAGCAGCCAAGAGGTACAGGAAAACTATGGCTACACCTTC.

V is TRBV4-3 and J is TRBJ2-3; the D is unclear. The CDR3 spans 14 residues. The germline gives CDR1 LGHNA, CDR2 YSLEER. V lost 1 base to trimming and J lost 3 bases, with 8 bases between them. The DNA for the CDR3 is TGCGCCAGCAGCCAAGGAGGAGCGACAGATACGCAGTATTTT. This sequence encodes CASSQGGATDTQYF.

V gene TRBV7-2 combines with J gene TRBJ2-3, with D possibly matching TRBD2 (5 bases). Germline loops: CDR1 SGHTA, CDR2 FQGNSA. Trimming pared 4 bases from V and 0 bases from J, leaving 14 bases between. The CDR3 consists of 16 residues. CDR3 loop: CASSSGTERSTDTQYF. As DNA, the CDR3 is TGTGCCAGCAGCTCCGGTACAGAGCGGAGCACAGATACGCAGTATTTT.

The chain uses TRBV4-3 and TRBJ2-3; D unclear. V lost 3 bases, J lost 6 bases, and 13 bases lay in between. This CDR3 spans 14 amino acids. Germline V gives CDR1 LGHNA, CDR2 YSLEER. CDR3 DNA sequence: TGCGCCAGCAGCCACAATCCCGGGTGGGATACGCAGTATTTT. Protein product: CASSHNPGWDTQYF.

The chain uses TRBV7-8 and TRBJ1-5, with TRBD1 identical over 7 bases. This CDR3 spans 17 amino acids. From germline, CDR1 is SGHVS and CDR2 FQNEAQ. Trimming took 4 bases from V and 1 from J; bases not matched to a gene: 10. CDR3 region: CASSSGRAGQSNQPQHF. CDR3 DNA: TGTGCCAGCAGCTCGGGGCGGGCGGGACAGAGCAATCAGCCCCAGCATTTT.

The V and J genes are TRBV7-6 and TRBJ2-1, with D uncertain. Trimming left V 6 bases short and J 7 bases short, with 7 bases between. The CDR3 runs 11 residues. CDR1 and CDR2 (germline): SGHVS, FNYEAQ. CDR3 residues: CASRHANEQFF. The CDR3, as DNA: TGTGCCAGCAGGCATGCGAATGAGCAGTTCTTC.

The CDR3 region is CASSLGPGPAREQYF. The CDR3 DNA reads TGTGCCAGCAGCTTAGGCCCAGGGCCAGCTCGGGAGCAGTACTTC. The V call is TRBV7-2, the J call TRBJ2-7; the D gene is possibly TRBD1 (5 bases). The germline V gene encodes CDR1 SGHTA and CDR2 FQGNSA. The germline V and J ends were trimmed by 1 base and 7 bases, with 17 bases remaining between them. The CDR3 consists of 15 residues.

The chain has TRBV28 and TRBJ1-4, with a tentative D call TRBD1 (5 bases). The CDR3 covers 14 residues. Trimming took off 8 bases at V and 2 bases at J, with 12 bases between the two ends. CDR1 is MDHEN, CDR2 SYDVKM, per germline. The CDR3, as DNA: TGTGCCAGCTATTCCGGGGGGACTAATGAAAAACTGTTTTTT. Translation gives CASYSGGTNEKLFF.

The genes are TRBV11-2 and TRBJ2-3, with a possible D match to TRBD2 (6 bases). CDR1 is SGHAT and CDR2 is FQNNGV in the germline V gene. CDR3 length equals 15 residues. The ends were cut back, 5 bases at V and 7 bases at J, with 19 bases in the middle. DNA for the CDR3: TGTGCCAGCAGCCCGGAGCTTAGCGGCCCCTATACGCAGTATTTT. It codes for CASSPELSGPYTQYF. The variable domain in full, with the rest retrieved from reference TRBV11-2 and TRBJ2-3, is EAGVAQSPRYKIIEKRQSVAFWCNPISGHATLYWYQQILGQGPKLLIQFQNNGVVDDSQLPKDRFSAERLKGVDSTLKIQPAKLEDSAVYLCASSPELSGPYTQYFGPGTRLTVL.

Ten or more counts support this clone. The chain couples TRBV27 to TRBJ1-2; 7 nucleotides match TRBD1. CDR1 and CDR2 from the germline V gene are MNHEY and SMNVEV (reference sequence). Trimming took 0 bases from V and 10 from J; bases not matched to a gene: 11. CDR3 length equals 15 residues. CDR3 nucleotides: TGTGCCAGCAGTTTATCAAGGACAGGACTAAAGAACTACACCTTC. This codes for CASSLSRTGLKNYTF.

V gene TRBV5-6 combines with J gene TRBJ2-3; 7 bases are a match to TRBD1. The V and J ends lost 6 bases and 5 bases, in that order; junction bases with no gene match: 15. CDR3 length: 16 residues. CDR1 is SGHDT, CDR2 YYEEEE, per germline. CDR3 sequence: CASTIRQGTWGDTQYF. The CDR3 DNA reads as TGTGCCAGCACCATCCGACAGGGTACCTGGGGAGATACGCAGTATTTT.

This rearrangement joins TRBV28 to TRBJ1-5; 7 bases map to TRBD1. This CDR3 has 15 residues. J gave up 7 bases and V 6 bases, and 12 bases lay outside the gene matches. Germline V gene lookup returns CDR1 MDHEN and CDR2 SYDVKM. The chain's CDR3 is CASSLPGDRTQPQHF. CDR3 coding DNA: TGTGCCAGCAGCCTTCCGGGGGACAGAACACAGCCCCAGCATTTT.

CDR3 loop: CASSLVRGNYGYTF. The CDR3 region has the DNA TGTGCCAGCAGCTTAGTAAGGGGGAACTATGGCTACACCTTC. V gene TRBV7-2 combines with J gene TRBJ1-2; TRBD1 might be the D (6 bases). Looked up from germline, CDR1 is SGHTA and CDR2 is FQGNSA. V gave up 1 base and J gave up 2 bases, with 8 bases separating them. The CDR3 extends over 14 amino acids.

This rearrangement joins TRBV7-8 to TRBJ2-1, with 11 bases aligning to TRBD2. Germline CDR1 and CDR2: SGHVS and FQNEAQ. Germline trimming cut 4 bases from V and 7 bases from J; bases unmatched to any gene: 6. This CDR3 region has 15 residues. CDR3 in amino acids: CASSYSGRAWNEQFF. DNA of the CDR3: TGTGCCAGCAGCTATAGCGGGAGGGCCTGGAATGAGCAGTTCTTC. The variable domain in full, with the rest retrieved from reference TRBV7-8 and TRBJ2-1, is GAGVSQSPRYKVAKRGQDVALRCDPISGHVSLFWYQQALGQGPEFLTYFQNEAQLDKSGLPSDRFFAERPEGSVSTLKIQRTQQEDSAVYLCASSYSGRAWNEQFFGPGTRLTVL.

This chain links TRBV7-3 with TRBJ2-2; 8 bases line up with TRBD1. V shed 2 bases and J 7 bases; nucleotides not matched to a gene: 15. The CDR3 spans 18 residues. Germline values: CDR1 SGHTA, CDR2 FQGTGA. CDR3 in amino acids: CASSLVGLQGEKIGELFF. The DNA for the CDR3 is TGTGCCAGCAGCTTAGTTGGCTTACAGGGGGAAAAGATCGGGGAGCTGTTTTTT.

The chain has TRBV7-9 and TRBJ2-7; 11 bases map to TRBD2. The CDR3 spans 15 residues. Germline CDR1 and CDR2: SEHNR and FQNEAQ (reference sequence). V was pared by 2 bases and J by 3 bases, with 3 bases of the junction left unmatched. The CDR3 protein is CASSLLAGGGYEQYF. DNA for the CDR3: TGTGCCAGCAGCTTATTAGCGGGAGGGGGCTACGAGCAGTACTTC.

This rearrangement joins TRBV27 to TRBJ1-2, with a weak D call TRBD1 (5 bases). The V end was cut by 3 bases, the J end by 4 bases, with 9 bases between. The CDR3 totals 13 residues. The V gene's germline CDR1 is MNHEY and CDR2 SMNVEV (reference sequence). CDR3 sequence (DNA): TGTGCCAGCAGTTTCCGGGACTTCTATGGCTACACCTTC. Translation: CASSFRDFYGYTF.

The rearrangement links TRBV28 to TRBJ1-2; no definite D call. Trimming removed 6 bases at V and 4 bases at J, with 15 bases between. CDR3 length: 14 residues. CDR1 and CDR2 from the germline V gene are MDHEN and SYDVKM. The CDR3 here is CASSLSPRSYGYTF. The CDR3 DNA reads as TGTGCCAGCAGCCTCTCACCCAGATCCTATGGCTACACCTTC.

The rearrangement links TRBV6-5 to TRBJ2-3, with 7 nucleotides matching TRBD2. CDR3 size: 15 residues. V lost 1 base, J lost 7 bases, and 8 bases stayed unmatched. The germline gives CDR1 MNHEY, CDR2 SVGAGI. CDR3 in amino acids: CASSYLAGEGNTQYF. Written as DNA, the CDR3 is TGTGCCAGCAGTTACTTGGCGGGAGAAGGGAATACGCAGTATTTT.

CDR3 residues: CASSAGTSGRVYNEQFF. The CDR3 DNA follows: TGTGCCAGCAGCGCCGGGACTAGCGGGAGGGTCTACAATGAGCAGTTCTTC. The genes are TRBV9 and TRBJ2-1; 16 bases agree with TRBD2. Germline values: CDR1 SGDLS, CDR2 YYNGEE. The CDR3 runs 17 residues. The ends lost 3 bases at V and 3 bases at J; junction bases unmatched: 3.

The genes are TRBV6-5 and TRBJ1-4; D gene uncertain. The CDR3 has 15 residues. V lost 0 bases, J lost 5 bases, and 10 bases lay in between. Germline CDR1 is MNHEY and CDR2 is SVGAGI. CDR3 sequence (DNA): TGTGCCAGCAGTTACTCTTGGGCCCGCAATGAAAAACTGTTTTTT. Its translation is CASSYSWARNEKLFF.

CDR3 residues: CASSLRSTDTQYF. DNA of the CDR3: TGTGCCAGCAGTTTGCGGAGCACAGATACGCAGTATTTT. V is TRBV6-5 and J is TRBJ2-3; no clear D. In germline, CDR1 is MNHEY, CDR2 SVGAGI. The CDR3 spans 13 residues. Trimming took off 4 bases at V and 0 bases at J, with 5 bases between the two ends.

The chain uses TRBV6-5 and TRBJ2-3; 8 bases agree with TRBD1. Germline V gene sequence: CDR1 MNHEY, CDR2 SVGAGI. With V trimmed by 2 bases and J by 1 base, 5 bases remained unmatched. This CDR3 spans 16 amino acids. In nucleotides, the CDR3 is TGTGCCAGCAGTTACGACAGGGGACGGGGCACAGATACGCAGTATTTT. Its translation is CASSYDRGRGTDTQYF.

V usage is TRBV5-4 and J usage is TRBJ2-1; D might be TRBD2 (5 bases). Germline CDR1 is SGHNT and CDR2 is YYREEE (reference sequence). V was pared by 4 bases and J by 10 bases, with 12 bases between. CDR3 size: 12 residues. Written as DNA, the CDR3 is TGTGCCAGCAGCCGTTTGGGAGCCGAGCAGTTCTTC. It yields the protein CASSRLGAEQFF.

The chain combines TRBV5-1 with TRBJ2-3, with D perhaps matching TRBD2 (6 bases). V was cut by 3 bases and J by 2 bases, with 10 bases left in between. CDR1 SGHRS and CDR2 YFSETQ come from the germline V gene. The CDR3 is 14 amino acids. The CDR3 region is CASSWDLPTDTQYF. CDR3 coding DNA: TGCGCCAGCAGCTGGGACTTACCCACAGATACGCAGTATTTT.

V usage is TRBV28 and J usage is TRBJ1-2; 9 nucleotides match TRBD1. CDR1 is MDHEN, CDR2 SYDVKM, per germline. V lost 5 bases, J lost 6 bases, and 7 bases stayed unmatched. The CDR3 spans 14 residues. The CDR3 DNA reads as TGTGCCAGCAGTCGTACCGGGACAGGGAATGGCTACACCTTC. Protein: CASSRTGTGNGYTF.

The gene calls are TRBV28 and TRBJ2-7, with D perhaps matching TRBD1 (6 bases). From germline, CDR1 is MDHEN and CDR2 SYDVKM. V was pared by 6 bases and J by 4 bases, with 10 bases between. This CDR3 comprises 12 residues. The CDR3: CASREQGYEQYF. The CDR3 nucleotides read TGTGCCAGCAGGGAACAGGGTTACGAGCAGTACTTC. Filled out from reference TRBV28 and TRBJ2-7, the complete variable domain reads DVKVTQSSRYLVKRTGEKVFLECVQDMDHENMFWYRQDPGLGLRLIYFSYDVKMKEKGDIPEGYSVSREKKERFSLILESASTNQTSMYLCASREQGYEQYFGPGTRLTVT.